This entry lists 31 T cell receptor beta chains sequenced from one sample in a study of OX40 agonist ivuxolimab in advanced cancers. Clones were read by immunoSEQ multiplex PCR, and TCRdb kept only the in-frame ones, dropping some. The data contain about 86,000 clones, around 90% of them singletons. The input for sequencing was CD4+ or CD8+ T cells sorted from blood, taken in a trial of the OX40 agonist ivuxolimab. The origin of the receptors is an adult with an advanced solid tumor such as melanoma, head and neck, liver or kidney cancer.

The CDR3: CASSLAGRSSYGYTF. The CDR3 DNA is TGTGCCAGCAGCTTGGCTGGACGCTCCAGCTATGGCTACACCTTC. The V gene is TRBV5-6, the J gene TRBJ1-2, with D hard to call. The germline gives CDR1 SGHDT, CDR2 YYEEEE. V lost 0 bases, J lost 4 bases, and 13 bases lay in between. The length of the CDR3 is 15 residues.

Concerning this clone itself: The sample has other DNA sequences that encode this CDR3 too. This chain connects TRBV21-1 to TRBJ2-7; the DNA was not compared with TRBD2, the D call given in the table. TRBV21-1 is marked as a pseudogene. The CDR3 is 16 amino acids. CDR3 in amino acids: CASSKGRGGRTYEQYF. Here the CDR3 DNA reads TGTGCCAGCAGCAAAGGTCGGGGGGGGCGGACCTACGAGCAGTACTTC.

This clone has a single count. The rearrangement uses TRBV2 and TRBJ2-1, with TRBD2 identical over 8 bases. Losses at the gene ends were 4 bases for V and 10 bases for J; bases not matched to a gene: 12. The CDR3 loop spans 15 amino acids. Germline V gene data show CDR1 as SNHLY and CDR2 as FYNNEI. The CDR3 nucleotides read TGTGCCAGCAGTGCCCCCTTAGCGGGGCCTCTAGAGCAGTTCTTC. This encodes CASSAPLAGPLEQFF.

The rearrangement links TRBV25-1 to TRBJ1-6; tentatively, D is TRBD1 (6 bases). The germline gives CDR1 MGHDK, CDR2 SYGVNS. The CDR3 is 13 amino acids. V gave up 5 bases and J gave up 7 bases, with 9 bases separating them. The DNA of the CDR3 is TGTGCCAGCAGTAGCCAGGGGAATTCACCCCTCCACTTT. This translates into CASSSQGNSPLHF.

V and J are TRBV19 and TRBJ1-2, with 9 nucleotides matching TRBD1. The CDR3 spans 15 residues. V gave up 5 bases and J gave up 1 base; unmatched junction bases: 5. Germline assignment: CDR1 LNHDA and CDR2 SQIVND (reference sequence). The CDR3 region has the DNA TGTGCCAGTAGTCTCGGACAGGGGTATAACTATGGCTACACCTTC. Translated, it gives CASSLGQGYNYGYTF.

The CDR3 loop is CASTGGGGLGEQYF. The DNA of the CDR3 is TGTGCCAGCACCGGAGGGGGGGGCTTGGGGGAGCAGTACTTC. This chain uses TRBV28 with TRBJ2-7; tentatively, D is TRBD2 (7 bases). Germline-derived CDR1 and CDR2 are MDHEN and SYDVKM. Trimming shortened V by 7 bases and J by 7 bases, and 20 bases separated the two germline ends. The CDR3 contains 14 residues.

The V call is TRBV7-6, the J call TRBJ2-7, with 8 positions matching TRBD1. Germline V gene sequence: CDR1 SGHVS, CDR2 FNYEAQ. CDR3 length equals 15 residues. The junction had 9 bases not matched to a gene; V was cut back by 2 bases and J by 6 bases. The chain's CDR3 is CASSLMSQGAAEQYF. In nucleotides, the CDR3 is TGTGCCAGCAGCTTAATGTCGCAGGGGGCGGCCGAGCAGTACTTC. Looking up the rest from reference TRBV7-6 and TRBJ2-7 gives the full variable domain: GAGVSQSPRYKVTKRGQDVALRCDPISGHVSLYWYRQALGQGPEFLTYFNYEAQQDKSGLPNDRFSAERPEGSISTLTIQRTEQRDSAMYRCASSLMSQGAAEQYFGPGTRLTVT.

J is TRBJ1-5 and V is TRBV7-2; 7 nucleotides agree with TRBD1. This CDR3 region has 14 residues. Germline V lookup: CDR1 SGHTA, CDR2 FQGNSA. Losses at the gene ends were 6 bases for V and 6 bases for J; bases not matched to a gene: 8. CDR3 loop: CASRRQGGGQPQHF. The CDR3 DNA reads TGTGCCAGCAGGCGACAGGGCGGGGGTCAGCCCCAGCATTTT.

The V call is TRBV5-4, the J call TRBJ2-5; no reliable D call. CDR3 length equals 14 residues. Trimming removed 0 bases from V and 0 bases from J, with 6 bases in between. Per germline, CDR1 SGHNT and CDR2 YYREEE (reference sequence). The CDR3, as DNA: TGTGCCAGCAGCTTGGGGCAGAACCAAGAGACCCAGTACTTC. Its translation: CASSLGQNQETQYF.

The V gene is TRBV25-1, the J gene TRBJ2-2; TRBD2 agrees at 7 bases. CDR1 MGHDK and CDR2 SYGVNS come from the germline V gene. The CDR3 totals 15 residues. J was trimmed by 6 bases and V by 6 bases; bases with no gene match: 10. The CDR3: CASRESGMMSGELFF. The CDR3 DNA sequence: TGTGCCAGCAGAGAGAGCGGGATGATGTCCGGGGAGCTGTTTTTT.

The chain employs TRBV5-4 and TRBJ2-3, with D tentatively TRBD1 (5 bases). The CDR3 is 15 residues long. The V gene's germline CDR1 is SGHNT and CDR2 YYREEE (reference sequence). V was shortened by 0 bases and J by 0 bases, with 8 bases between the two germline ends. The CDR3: CASSLDQGSTDTQYF. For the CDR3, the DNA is TGTGCCAGCAGCTTGGACCAGGGAAGCACAGATACGCAGTATTTT.

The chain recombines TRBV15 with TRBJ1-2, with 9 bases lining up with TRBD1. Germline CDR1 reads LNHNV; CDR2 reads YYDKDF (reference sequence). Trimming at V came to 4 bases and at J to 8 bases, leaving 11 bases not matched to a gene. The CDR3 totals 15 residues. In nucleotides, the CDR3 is TGTGCCACCAGCATAAGCCCACAGGGGGCCGAAGGCTACACCTTC. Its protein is CATSISPQGAEGYTF.

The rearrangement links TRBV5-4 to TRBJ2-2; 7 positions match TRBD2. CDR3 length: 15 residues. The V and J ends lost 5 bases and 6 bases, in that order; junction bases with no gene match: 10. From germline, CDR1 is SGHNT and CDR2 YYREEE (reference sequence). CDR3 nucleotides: TGTGCCAGCAGTTCCGGGACTACTCTCCCCGGGGAGCTGTTTTTT. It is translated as CASSSGTTLPGELFF.

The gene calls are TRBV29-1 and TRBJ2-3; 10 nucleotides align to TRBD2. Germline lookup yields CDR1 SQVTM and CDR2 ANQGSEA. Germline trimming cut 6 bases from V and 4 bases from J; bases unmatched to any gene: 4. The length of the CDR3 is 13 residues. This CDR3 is CSVLAGVPDTQYF. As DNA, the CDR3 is TGCAGCGTCCTAGCGGGAGTGCCAGATACGCAGTATTTT.

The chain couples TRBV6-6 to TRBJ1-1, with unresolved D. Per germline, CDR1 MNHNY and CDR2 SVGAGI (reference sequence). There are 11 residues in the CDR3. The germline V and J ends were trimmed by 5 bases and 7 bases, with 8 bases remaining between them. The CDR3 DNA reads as TGTGCCAGCAGTCGCTACCATGAAGCTTTCTTT. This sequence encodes CASSRYHEAFF.

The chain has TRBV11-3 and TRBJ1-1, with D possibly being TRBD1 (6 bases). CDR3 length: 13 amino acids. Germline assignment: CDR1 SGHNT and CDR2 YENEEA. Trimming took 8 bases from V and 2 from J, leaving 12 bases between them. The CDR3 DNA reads TGTGCCAGCGACAGGACATTTAACACTGAAGCTTTCTTT. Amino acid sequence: CASDRTFNTEAFF.

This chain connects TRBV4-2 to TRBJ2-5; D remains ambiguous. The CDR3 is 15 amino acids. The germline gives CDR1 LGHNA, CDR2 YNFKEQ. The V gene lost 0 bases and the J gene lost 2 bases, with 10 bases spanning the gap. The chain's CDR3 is CASSQEAASQETQYF. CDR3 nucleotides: TGTGCCAGCAGCCAAGAGGCGGCTTCTCAAGAGACCCAGTACTTC.

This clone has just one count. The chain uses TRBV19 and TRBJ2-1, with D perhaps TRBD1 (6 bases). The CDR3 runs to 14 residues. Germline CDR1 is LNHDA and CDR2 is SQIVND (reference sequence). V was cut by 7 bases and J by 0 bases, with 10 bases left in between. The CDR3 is CASTQGSSYNEQFF. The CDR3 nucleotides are TGTGCCAGTACACAGGGAAGCTCCTACAATGAGCAGTTCTTC.

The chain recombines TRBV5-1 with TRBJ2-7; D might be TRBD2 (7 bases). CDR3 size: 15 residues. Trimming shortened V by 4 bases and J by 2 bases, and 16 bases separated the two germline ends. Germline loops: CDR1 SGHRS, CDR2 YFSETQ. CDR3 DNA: TGCGCCAGCAGCGTAGGGGGGGCTAATGCCTACGAGCAGTACTTC. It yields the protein CASSVGGANAYEQYF.

The CDR3 DNA is TGTGCCAGCAGCCAAGAAGGAAAGGGACTGTCGACCCAGTACTTC. This translates into CASSQEGKGLSTQYF. The chain links TRBV4-2 to TRBJ2-5, with D possibly TRBD2 on 6 matching bases. Germline CDR1 LGHNA, CDR2 YNFKEQ. The CDR3 runs to 15 residues. The germline V and J ends were trimmed by 0 bases and 7 bases, with 15 bases remaining between them.

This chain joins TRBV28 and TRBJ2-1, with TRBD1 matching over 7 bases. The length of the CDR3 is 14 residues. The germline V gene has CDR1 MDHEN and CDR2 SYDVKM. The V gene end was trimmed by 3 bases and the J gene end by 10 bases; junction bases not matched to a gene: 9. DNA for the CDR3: TGTGCCAGCAGTTTCCTGACAGGGCGATGGGAGCAGTTCTTC. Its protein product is CASSFLTGRWEQFF. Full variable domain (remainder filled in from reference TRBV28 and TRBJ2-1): DVKVTQSSRYLVKRTGEKVFLECVQDMDHENMFWYRQDPGLGLRLIYFSYDVKMKEKGDIPEGYSVSREKKERFSLILESASTNQTSMYLCASSFLTGRWEQFFGPGTRLTVL.

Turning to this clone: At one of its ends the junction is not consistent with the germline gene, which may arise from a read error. As DNA, the CDR3 is TGTGCTAGCAGCCGTGGACTAGCGGGTGAGGGTGAGCAGTTCTTC. Protein product: CASSRGLAGEGEQFF. The chain links TRBV7-7 to TRBJ2-1; TRBD2 agrees at 11 bases. The CDR3 sequence is 15 residues long. Germline V gene lookup returns CDR1 SSHAT and CDR2 FNYEAQ (reference sequence).

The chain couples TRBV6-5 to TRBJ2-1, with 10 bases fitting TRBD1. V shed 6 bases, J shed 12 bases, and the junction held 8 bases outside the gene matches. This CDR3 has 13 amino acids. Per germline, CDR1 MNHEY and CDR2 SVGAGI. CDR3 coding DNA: TGTGCCAGCAGGAAGACAGGGGGCAGGGGGCAGTTCTTC. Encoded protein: CASRKTGGRGQFF.

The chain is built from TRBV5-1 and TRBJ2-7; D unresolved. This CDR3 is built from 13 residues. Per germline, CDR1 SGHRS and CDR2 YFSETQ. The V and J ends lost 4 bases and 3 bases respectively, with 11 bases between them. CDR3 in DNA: TGCGCCAGCAGCACGGACGGGTACTACGAGCAGTACTTC. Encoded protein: CASSTDGYYEQYF.

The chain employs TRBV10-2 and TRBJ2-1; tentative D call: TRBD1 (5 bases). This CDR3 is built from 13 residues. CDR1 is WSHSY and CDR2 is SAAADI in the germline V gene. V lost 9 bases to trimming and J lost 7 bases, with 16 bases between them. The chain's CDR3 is CARPSQGWNEQFF. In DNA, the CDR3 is TGCGCCAGGCCTTCTCAGGGTTGGAATGAGCAGTTCTTC.

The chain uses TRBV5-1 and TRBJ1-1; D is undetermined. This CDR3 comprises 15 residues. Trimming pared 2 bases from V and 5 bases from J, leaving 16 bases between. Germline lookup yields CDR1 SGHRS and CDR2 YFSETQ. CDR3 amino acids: CASSFGPVGRTEAFF. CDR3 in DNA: TGCGCCAGCAGCTTCGGGCCTGTTGGGAGGACTGAAGCTTTCTTT.

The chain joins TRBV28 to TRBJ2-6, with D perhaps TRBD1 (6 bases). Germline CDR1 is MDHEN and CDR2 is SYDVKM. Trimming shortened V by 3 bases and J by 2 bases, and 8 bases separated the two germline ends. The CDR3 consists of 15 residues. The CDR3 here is CASSLGATGANVLTF. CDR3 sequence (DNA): TGTGCCAGCAGTTTGGGGGCGACTGGGGCCAACGTCCTGACTTTC.

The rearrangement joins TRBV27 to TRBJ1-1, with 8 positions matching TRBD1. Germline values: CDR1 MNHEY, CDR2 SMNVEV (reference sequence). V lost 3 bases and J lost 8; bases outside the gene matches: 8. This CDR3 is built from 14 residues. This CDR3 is CASSFRTGFSEAFF. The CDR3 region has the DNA TGTGCCAGCAGTTTTAGGACAGGGTTTTCGGAAGCTTTCTTT.

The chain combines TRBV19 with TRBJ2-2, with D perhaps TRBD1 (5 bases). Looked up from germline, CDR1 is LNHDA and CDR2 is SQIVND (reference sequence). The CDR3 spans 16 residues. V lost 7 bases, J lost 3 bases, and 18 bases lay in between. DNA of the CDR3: TGTGCCAGTACCCAGGGCAGCGCCCCACACACCGGGGAGCTGTTTTTT. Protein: CASTQGSAPHTGELFF.

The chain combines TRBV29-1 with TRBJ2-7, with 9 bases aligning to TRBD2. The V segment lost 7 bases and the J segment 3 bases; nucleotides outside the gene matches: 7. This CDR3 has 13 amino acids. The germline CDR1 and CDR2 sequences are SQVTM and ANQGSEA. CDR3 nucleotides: TGCAGCGGATCGGCGGGAGGGGGCTACGAGCAGTACTTC. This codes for CSGSAGGGYEQYF.

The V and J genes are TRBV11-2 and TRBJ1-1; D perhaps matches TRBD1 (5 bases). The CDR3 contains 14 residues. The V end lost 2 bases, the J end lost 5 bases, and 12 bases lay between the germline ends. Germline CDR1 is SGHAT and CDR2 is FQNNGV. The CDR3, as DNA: TGTGCCAGCAGCTTAATTTGGGGGGGAACTGAAGCTTTCTTT. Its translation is CASSLIWGGTEAFF. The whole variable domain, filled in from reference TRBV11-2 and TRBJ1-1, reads EAGVAQSPRYKIIEKRQSVAFWCNPISGHATLYWYQQILGQGPKLLIQFQNNGVVDDSQLPKDRFSAERLKGVDSTLKIQPAKLEDSAVYLCASSLIWGGTEAFFGQGTRLTVV.